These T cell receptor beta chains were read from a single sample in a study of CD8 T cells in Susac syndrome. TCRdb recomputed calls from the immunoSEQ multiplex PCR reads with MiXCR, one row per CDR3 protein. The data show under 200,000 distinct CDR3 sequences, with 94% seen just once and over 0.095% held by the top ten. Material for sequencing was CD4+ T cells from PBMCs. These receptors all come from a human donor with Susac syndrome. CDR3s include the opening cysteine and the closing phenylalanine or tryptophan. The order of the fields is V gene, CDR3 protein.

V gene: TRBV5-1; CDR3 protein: CASSLQANEQYF
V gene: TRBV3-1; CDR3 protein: CASSQVAGRVTDTQYF
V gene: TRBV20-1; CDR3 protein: CSARPSSGANVLTF
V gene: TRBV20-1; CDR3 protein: CSATIGTGTYEQYF
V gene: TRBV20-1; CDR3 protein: CSASGRVGSYEQYF
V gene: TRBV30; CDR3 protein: CASRGGTGSHSPLHF
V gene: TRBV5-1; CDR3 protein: CASSSGVYNEQFF
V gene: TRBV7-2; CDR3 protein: CASSFGGIYNEQFF
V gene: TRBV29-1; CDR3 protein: CSVVRATRTDTQYF
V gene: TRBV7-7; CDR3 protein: CASGRQGKSQETQYF
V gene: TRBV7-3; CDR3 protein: CASSAYTSRGELFF
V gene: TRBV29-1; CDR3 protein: CSVEDLLGQFF
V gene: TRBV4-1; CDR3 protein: CASSHAGTSFPGELFF
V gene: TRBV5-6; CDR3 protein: CASSEPKLADQETQYF
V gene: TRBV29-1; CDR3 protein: CSGVTGQETQYF
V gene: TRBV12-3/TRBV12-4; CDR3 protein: CASSLGQSSYNSPLHF
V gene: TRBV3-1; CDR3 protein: CASSPTVSGEPLHF
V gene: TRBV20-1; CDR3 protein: CSARDVFSRGNTEAFF
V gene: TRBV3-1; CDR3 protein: CASSLGTGASGANVLTF
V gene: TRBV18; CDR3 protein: CASSPNQADIGETQYF
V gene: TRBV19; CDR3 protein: CASKGLLSVNTEAFF
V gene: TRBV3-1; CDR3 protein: CATSGHTEAFF
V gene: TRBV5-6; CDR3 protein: CASSQSHSSGVYNEQFF
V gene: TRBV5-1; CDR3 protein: CASSLEPTGTTSSGANVLTF
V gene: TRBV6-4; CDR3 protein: CASSDKGTGYTGELFF